The 5 T cell receptor beta chains presented below share a single source sample, sequenced in a study of T cells in Graves' hyperthyroidism and ophthalmopathy. Template material for amplifying TCR beta CDR3 regions consisted of RNA transcripts. First-round RT-PCR with HTBI primers amplified the TCR CDR3 region. In TCRdb, the multiplex PCR reads were re-called with MiXCR into one record per CDR3 protein. This sample has about 600,000 distinct CDR3 sequences; about a sixth occur once, and the top ten carry roughly 3.4%. Source material: blood. The receptors originated from a woman in her 40s with Graves' ophthalmopathy.

There are many counts of this clonotype. This chain joins TRBV24-1 and TRBJ2-1; 15 positions match TRBD2. Germline CDR1 reads KGHDR; CDR2 reads SFDVKD. The CDR3 length is 18 residues. Trimming at V came to 4 bases and at J to 4 bases, leaving 7 bases not matched to a gene. The CDR3 bases are TGTGCCACCAGTGAGATCTGGACTAGCGGGGGGGCATACAATGAGCAGTTCTTC. Its translation is CATSEIWTSGGAYNEQFF.

This clonotype was seen many times. This chain joins TRBV7-2 and TRBJ2-3; 8 nucleotides align to TRBD2. Germline CDR1 is SGHTA and CDR2 is FQGNSA. The length of the CDR3 is 15 residues. Trimming removed 5 bases from V and 4 bases from J; junction bases left unmatched: 8. The CDR3 reads CASSRGGRLADTQYF. CDR3 coding DNA: TGTGCCAGCAGCAGAGGCGGGAGGTTGGCAGATACGCAGTATTTT. Full variable domain (rest looked up from reference TRBV7-2 and TRBJ2-3): GAGVSQSPSNKVTEKGKDVELRCDPISGHTALYWYRQSLGQGLEFLIYFQGNSAPDKSGLPSDRFSAERTGGSVSTLTIQRTQQEDSAVYLCASSRGGRLADTQYFGPGTRLTVL.

In its sample, this clonotype was seen many times. The genes are TRBV30 and TRBJ2-5, with TRBD1 as a possible D gene (7 bases). Trimming removed 2 bases at V and 1 base at J, with 8 bases between. CDR1 and CDR2 from the germline V gene are GTSNPN and SVGIG (reference sequence). The CDR3 covers 13 residues. As DNA, the CDR3 is TGTGCCTGGAGTCAGGGGGGCCAAGAGACCCAGTACTTC. It codes for CAWSQGGQETQYF.

The CDR3 sequence is CASSPMTSGSYEQYF. In nucleotides, the CDR3 is TGTGCCAGCAGCCCAATGACTAGCGGGAGCTACGAGCAGTACTTC. The gene calls are TRBV6-2 or TRBV6-3 and TRBJ2-7, with TRBD2 identical over 12 bases. CDR3 length equals 15 residues. After removal of 6 bases from V and 3 bases from J, the junction contained 6 bases not matched to a gene. Germline values: CDR1 MNHEY, CDR2 SVGEGT.

In this sample, this clonotype turned up many times. The chain links TRBV2 to TRBJ2-1; 7 positions agree with TRBD2. Germline V gene sequence: CDR1 SNHLY, CDR2 FYNNEI. Trimming cost V 3 bases and J 4 bases; bases outside gene matches: 12. The CDR3 totals 17 residues. CDR3: CASSDDRTSHSYNEQFF. The CDR3 DNA follows: TGTGCCAGCAGTGATGATAGGACTAGTCATTCGTACAATGAGCAGTTCTTC.